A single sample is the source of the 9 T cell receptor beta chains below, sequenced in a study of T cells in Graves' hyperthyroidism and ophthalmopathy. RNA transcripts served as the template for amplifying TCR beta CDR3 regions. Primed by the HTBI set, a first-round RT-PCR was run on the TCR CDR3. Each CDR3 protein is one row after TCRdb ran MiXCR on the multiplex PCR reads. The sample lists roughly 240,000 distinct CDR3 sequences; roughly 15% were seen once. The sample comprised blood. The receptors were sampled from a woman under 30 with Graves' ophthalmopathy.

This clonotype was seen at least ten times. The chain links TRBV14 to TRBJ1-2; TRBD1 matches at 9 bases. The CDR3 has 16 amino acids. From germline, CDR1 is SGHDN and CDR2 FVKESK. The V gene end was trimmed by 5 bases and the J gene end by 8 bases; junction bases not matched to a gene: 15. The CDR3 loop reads CASSKYGAGTGLGYTF. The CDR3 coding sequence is TGTGCCAGCAGCAAATACGGGGCCGGGACAGGGCTCGGCTACACCTTC.

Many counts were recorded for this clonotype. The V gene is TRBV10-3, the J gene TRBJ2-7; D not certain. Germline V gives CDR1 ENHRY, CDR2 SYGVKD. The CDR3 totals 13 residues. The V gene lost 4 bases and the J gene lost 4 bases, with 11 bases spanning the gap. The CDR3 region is CAISVYSEYEQYF. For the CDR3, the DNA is TGTGCCATCAGTGTGTACAGCGAATACGAGCAGTACTTC.

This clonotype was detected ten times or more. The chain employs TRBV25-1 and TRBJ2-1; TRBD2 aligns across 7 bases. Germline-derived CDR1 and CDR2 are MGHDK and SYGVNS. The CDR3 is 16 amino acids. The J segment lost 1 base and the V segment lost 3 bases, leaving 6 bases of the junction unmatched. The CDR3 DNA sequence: TGTGCCAGCAGTGATGGGCTAGCGGAGTCCTACAATGAGCAGTTCTTC. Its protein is CASSDGLAESYNEQFF.

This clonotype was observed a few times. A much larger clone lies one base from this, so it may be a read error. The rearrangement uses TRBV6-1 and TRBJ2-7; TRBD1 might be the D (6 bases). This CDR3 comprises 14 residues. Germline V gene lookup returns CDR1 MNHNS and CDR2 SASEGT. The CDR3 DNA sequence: TGTGCCGGCAGGGGCCGGGGTACGCTTTACGAGCAGTACTTC. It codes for CAGRGRGTLYEQYF.

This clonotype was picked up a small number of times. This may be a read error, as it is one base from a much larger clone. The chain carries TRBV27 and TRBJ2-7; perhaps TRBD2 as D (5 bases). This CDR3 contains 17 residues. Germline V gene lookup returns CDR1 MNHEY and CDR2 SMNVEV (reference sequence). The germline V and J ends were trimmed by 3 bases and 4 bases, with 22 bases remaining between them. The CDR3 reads CASSFAASLGVAYEQYF. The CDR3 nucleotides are TGTGCCAGCAGTTTCGCAGCCAGTCTGGGAGTCGCGTACGAGCAGTACTTC.

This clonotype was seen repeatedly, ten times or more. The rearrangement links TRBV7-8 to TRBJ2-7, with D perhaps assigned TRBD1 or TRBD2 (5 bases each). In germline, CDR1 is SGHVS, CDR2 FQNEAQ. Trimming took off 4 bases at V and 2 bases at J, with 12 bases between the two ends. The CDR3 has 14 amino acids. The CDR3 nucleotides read TGTGCCAGCAGCTCCGGGACGCCAACCTACGAGCAGTACTTC. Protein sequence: CASSSGTPTYEQYF. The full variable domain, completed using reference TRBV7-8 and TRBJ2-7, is GAGVSQSPRYKVAKRGQDVALRCDPISGHVSLFWYQQALGQGPEFLTYFQNEAQLDKSGLPSDRFFAERPEGSVSTLKIQRTQQEDSAVYLCASSSGTPTYEQYFGPGTRLTVT.

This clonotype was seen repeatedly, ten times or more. The CDR3 sequence: CASSLMGLALNNEQFF. The CDR3 nucleotides read TGTGCCAGCAGCCTTATGGGGTTAGCCCTCAACAATGAGCAGTTCTTC. V and J are TRBV7-9 and TRBJ2-1, with D unresolved. This CDR3 contains 16 residues. The germline gives CDR1 SEHNR, CDR2 FQNEAQ (reference sequence). Trimming took off 5 bases at V and 5 bases at J, with 19 bases between the two ends.

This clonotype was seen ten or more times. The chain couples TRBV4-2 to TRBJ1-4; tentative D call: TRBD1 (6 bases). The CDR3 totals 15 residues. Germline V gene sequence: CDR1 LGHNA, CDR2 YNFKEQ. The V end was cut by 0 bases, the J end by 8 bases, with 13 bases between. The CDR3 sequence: CASSQEQGLREKLFF. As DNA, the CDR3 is TGTGCCAGCAGCCAAGAGCAGGGGTTAAGGGAAAAACTGTTTTTT.

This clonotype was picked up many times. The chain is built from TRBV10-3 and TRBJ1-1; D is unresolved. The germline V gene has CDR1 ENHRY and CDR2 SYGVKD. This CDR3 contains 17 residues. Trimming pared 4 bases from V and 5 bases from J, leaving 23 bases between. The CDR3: CAISGLNRADFTTEAFF. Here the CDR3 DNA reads TGTGCCATCAGTGGGCTAAACCGGGCCGACTTTACTACTGAAGCTTTCTTT.